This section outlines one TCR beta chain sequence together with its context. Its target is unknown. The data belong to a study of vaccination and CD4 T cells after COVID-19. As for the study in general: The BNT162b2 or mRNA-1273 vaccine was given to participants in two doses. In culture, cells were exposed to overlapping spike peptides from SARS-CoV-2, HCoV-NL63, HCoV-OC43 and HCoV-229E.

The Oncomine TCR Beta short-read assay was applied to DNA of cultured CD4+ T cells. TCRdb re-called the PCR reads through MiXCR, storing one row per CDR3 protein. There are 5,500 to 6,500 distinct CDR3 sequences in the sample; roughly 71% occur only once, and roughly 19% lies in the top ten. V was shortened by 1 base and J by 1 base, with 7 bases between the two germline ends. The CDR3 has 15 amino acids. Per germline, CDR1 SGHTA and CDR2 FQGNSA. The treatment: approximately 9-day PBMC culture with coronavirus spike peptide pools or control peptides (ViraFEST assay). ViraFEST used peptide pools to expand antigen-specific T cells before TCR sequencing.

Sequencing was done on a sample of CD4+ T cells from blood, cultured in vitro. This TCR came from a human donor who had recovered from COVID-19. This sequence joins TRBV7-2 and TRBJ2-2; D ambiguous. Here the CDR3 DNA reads TGTGCCAGCAGCTTAGTGTCCGGGAACACCGGGGAGCTGTTTTTT. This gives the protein CASSLVSGNTGELFF.